This record covers a single T cell receptor beta chain. Antigen: not known. Using a J-beta primer mix together with a sample-barcoded 5' primer, a second PCR was run for about 6 to 11 cycles. TCRdb redid the calling of the 5' RACE reads with MiXCR, one entry per CDR3 protein. This table holds 650,000 to 1,000,000 distinct CDR3 sequences, about 36% found once. This sample was included in a study of blood T cells in healthy people across ages. Study-level points and caveats: Estimated diversity, derived from one million T cells, was regarded as an underestimate. Unsorted PBMC input precluded a conclusive naive versus antigen-experienced comparison.

Sequencing was carried out using blood. This receptor was obtained from a man aged 18 to 35 in good health.

This CDR3 is CASSMDSLAYNEQFF. CDR3 DNA sequence: TGTGCCAGCAGTATGGACTCCTTGGCCTACAATGAGCAGTTCTTC. This rearrangement joins TRBV7-2 to TRBJ2-1, with a weak D call TRBD2 (5 bases). There are 15 residues in the CDR3. Per the germline V gene, CDR1 is SGHTA and CDR2 is FQGNSA. The V gene lost 6 bases and the J gene lost 2 bases, with 14 bases spanning the gap.